The rows below give T cell receptor beta chains drawn from one sample of a study of cytomegalovirus exposure and HLA in healthy donors. Here immunoSEQ multiplex PCR was the method, and the copy in TCRdb shows in-frame clones only, minus some. The sample includes more than 110,000 clones, around 77% of them seen just once. What was sequenced was PBMCs. These TCRs come from a man younger than 45 in good health and CMV-seronegative. CDR3s include the opening cysteine and the closing phenylalanine or tryptophan. The D gene is left open where the match is weak. Size tells how often a clone was seen (once, few, many) or the class of an expanded clone, and some rows leave it out.

V gene	J gene	CDR3 length	D gene	clone size	CDR3 DNA	CDR3 protein
TRBV9	TRBJ2-7	18	-	-	TGTGCCAGCAGCGATTTACGGCCTCTAGCGTGGTTACTCTACGAGCAGTACTTC	CASSDLRPLAWLLYEQYF
TRBV4-2	TRBJ1-1	15	-	-	TGTGCCAGCAGCCAAGACGCGGGGGGGAGCACTGAAGCTTTCTTT	CASSQDAGGSTEAFF
TRBV29-1	TRBJ2-7	15	TRBD2	-	TGCAGCGGTGCTGGGGCGGGAGGAGGCTCCTACGAGCAGTACTTC	CSGAGAGGGSYEQYF
TRBV7-2	TRBJ1-4	16	-	-	TGTGCCAGCAGCTTTAGGCCGCAGGGATCTAATGAAAAACTGTTTTTT	CASSFRPQGSNEKLFF
TRBV6-1	TRBJ1-2	14	-	-	TGTGCCAGCCAAACGACAGCCCAGAACTATGGCTACACCTTC	CASQTTAQNYGYTF
TRBV29-1	TRBJ1-1	13	-	-	TGCAGCGTTGCAATGACAGGGAACACTGAAGCTTTCTTT	CSVAMTGNTEAFF
TRBV21-1	TRBJ2-1	16	-	-	TGTGACTGGCGGCCGGAAAGCGGGAGTGGTCTCAATGAGCAGTTCTTC	CDWRPESGSGLNEQFF
TRBV6-1	TRBJ2-7	13	-	-	TGTGCCGGATCCCGCAACAGGGACTACGAGCAGTACTTC	CAGSRNRDYEQYF
TRBV28	TRBJ1-2	14	-	-	TGTGCCACGCTTACAGGGAGTGCCTTCTATGGCTACACCTTC	CATLTGSAFYGYTF
TRBV2	TRBJ1-6	12	-	-	TGTGCCAGCAGGCTATCGGGATCACCCCTCCACTTT	CASRLSGSPLHF
TRBV5-1	TRBJ1-2	15	TRBD1	-	TGCGCCAGCAGCTTGGATGGGACAGGGAGCTATGGCTACACCTTC	CASSLDGTGSYGYTF
TRBV7-7	TRBJ2-1	16	-	-	TGTGCCAGCAGCTTAGGGTCTGGAGTTTCCTACAATGAGCAGTTCTTC	CASSLGSGVSYNEQFF
TRBV19	TRBJ2-1	16	TRBD2	-	TGTGCCAGTACCCCGCGGCTAGCGGGGGGGCGAAATGAGCAGTTCTTC	CASTPRLAGGRNEQFF
TRBV28	TRBJ2-7	14	TRBD1	-	TGTGCCAGCATCGGCTGGACAGGAGCGTACGAGCAGTACTTC	CASIGWTGAYEQYF
TRBV5-1	TRBJ1-2	15	TRBD1	-	TGCGCCAGCAGCTCCTCCGGGACAGGGAGGGACGGCTACACCTTC	CASSSSGTGRDGYTF
TRBV19	TRBJ1-5	17	TRBD1	-	TGTGCCAGTAGTATGGGGGGACAGGGGGTTAGCAATCAGCCCCAGCATTTT	CASSMGGQGVSNQPQHF
TRBV10-1	TRBJ2-2	14	TRBD1	-	TGCGCCAGCAGTGAGACAGGGGGCGCCGGGGAGCTGTTTTTT	CASSETGGAGELFF
TRBV10-3	TRBJ1-2	15	TRBD1	-	TGTGCCATCAGTCCGACGACAGGGATTAACTATGGCTACACCTTC	CAISPTTGINYGYTF
TRBV7-9	TRBJ2-7	15	-	-	TGTGCCAGCAGCTTAGGAGGGATGGTGGGCTACGAGCAGTACTTC	CASSLGGMVGYEQYF
TRBV4-1	TRBJ2-1	12	-	-	TGCGCCAGCTCCAGGGCCAACAATGAGCAGTTCTTC	CASSRANNEQFF
TRBV5-4	TRBJ2-7	15	TRBD1	-	TGTGCCAGCAGCCCAGGTGGGACAGGAATAGACGAGCAGTACTTC	CASSPGGTGIDEQYF
TRBV5-6	TRBJ1-1	15	-	few	TGTGCCAGCAGCTTGGATCAGGGAAGGAACACTGAAGCTTTCTTT	CASSLDQGRNTEAFF
TRBV11-2	TRBJ2-2	17	TRBD2	few	TGTGCCAGCAGCGGGGGGGTGGCGAGGTGGAACACCGGGGAGCTGTTTTTT	CASSGGVARWNTGELFF
TRBV29-1	TRBJ2-7	17	TRBD1	-	TGCAGCGTTGCAACCTTTGTTTCGGGACAGGGGGCCTACGAGCAGTACTTC	CSVATFVSGQGAYEQYF
TRBV28	TRBJ2-1	16	TRBD2	-	TGTGCCAGCAGTCAGGGAGGGAGGGGTCCCAACAATGAGCAGTTCTTC	CASSQGGRGPNNEQFF
TRBV5-1	TRBJ2-3	15	-	few	TGCGCCAGCAGCTTGCAGGCAGGGTCCACAGATACGCAGTATTTT	CASSLQAGSTDTQYF
TRBV11-2	TRBJ1-4	15	-	-	TGTGCCAGCAGCCCAAGTCCGGAGCGGGCCGAAAAACTGTTTTTT	CASSPSPERAEKLFF
TRBV21-1	TRBJ1-5	16	-	-	TGTGCCAGCAGCACGGGTAACAGGGAAAGCAATCAGCCCCAGCATTTT	CASSTGNRESNQPQHF
TRBV2	TRBJ1-2	15	TRBD1	-	TGTGCCATCACCCGCCCCCCCAGGGGGGCATATGGCTACACCTTC	CAITRPPRGAYGYTF
TRBV13	TRBJ1-5	14	TRBD1	-	TGTGCCAGCAGCTCCGGACAGGGTAATCAGCCCCAGCATTTT	CASSSGQGNQPQHF
TRBV6-5	TRBJ2-7	15	TRBD1	-	TGTGCCAGCAGTTTACCGGGACAGGCGAAGGAAGAGCAGTACTTC	CASSLPGQAKEEQYF
TRBV28	TRBJ1-4	12	-	-	TGTGCCAGCAGTTCTACGCGGGAAAAACTGTTTTTT	CASSSTREKLFF
TRBV28	TRBJ2-3	15	TRBD2	-	TGTGCCAGCCCGTCGGAGCGGGGGTTGGCCGATACGCAGTATTTT	CASPSERGLADTQYF
TRBV6-5	TRBJ2-1	15	-	once	TGTGCCAGCAGTTCAGGCGGGGTTGTCTACAATGAGCAGTTCTTC	CASSSGGVVYNEQFF
TRBV5-1	TRBJ2-5	14	-	-	TGCGCCAGCAGCGGGGGGGCGATTTATGAGACCCAGTACTTC	CASSGGAIYETQYF
TRBV28	TRBJ2-1	15	-	-	TGTGCCAGCACCCCCTCGGGGATGCAACGGGATGAGCAGTTCTTC	CASTPSGMQRDEQFF
TRBV7-4	TRBJ2-7	15	-	-	TGTGCCAGCAGCTTAGCCCCCAGGGGTAGCTACGAGCAGTACTTC	CASSLAPRGSYEQYF
TRBV27	TRBJ2-1	13	-	-	TGTGCCAGCAGTCCAAGGACTCGGAATGAGCAGTTCTTC	CASSPRTRNEQFF
TRBV28	TRBJ1-5	14	-	-	TGTGCCAGCAGTTTACGGAGCCACAATCAGCCCCAGCATTTT	CASSLRSHNQPQHF
TRBV5-1	TRBJ1-4	17	-	-	TGCGCCAGCAGCCCGGGGGTAGGGACTGCAACTAATGAAAAACTGTTTTTT	CASSPGVGTATNEKLFF
TRBV7-9	TRBJ1-2	15	TRBD1	-	TGTGCCAGCAGCGCGGGACAGGGGTCGGTCTATGGCTACCCCTTC	CASSAGQGSVYGYPF
TRBV5-4	TRBJ2-1	13	-	-	TGTGCCAGCAGGGTGCTACAGGGCGCTGAGCAGTTCTTC	CASRVLQGAEQFF
TRBV28	TRBJ1-4	14	-	-	TGTGCCAGCAGCCGCGTGGGGCCTAATGAAAAACTGTTTTTT	CASSRVGPNEKLFF
TRBV19	TRBJ2-5	14	TRBD2	-	TGTGCCAGTGGACTAGCGGGAGTAGTGGAGACCCAGTACTTC	CASGLAGVVETQYF
TRBV5-1	TRBJ2-1	13	-	few	TGCGCCAGCAGCCCAGGTGGATACAATGAGCAGTTCTTC	CASSPGGYNEQFF
TRBV5-1	TRBJ2-7	15	-	-	TGCGCCAGCAGTTATAGCAGCGGCGGCTCCTACGAGCAGTACTTC	CASSYSSGGSYEQYF
TRBV7-9	TRBJ2-1	15	-	-	TGTGCCAGCAGCGCGGTACTAGGACCCTACAATGAGCAGTTCTTC	CASSAVLGPYNEQFF
TRBV18	TRBJ2-7	13	-	-	TGTGCCAGCTCACCACCTTCCATCTACGAGCAGTACTTC	CASSPPSIYEQYF
TRBV13	TRBJ1-6	16	TRBD1	-	TGTGCCAGCAGTCGAACCCGGGACAGGGGTAATTCACCCCTCCACTTT	CASSRTRDRGNSPLHF
TRBV9	TRBJ1-4	16	TRBD1	-	TGTGCCAGCAGTTTGGGCACAGGGGCGCTGTCTGAAAAACTGTTTTTT	CASSLGTGALSEKLFF